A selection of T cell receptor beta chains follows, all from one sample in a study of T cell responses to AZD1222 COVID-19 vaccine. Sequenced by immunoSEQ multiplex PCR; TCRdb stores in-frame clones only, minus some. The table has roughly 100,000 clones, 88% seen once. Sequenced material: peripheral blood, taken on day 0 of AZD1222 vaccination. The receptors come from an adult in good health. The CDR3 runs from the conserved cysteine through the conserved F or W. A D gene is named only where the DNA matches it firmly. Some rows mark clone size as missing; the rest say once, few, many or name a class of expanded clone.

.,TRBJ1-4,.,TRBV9,CASSVDQGGLGEKLFF,TGTGCCAGCAGCGTAGACCAGGGAGGTCTGGGGGAAAAACTGTTTTTT
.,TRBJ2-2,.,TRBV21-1,CASSKQESNTGELFF,TGTGCCAGCAGCAAGCAGGAGTCGAACACCGGGGAGCTGTTTTTT
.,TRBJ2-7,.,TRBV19,CASSIVTATYEQYF,TGTGCCAGTAGTATTGTGACTGCAACCTACGAGCAGTACTTC
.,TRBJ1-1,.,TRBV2,CASEGRGGLNTEAFF,TGTGCCAGCGAGGGACGAGGGGGGCTGAACACTGAAGCTTTCTTT
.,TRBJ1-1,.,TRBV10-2,CASTTGNTEAFF,TGCGCCAGCACGACAGGGAACACTGAAGCTTTCTTT
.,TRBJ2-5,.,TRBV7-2,CASSFYGKLQETQYF,TGTGCCAGCAGCTTCTACGGCAAACTGCAAGAGACCCAGTACTTC
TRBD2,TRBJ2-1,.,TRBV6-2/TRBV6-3,CASSPQAGGPYNEQFF,TGTGCCAGCAGTCCCCAAGCGGGAGGGCCCTACAATGAGCAGTTCTTC
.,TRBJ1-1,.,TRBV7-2,CASSLQSNTEAFF,TGTGCCAGCAGCTTGCAAAGTAACACTGAAGCTTTCTTT
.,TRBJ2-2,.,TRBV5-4,CASSADPTKGPHTGELFF,TGTGCCAGCAGCGCGGACCCCACCAAGGGGCCGCACACCGGGGAGCTGTTTTTT
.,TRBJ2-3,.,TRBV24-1,CATSDWGGTDTQYF,TGTGCCACCAGTGATTGGGGCGGCACAGATACGCAGTATTTT
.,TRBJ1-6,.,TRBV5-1,CASSLDQGRIGNSPLHF,TGCGCCAGCAGCTTAGACCAGGGTAGGATTGGGAATTCACCCCTCCACTTT
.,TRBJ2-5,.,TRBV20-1,CSARAPETQYF,TGCAGTGCTAGAGCTCCGGAGACCCAGTACTTC
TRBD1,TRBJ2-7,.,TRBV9,CASSPGQTYEQYF,TGTGCCAGCAGCCCGGGACAGACCTACGAGCAGTACTTC
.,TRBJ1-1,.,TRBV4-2,CASISVDYTEAFF,TGTGCCAGCATATCGGTAGACTACACTGAAGCTTTCTTT
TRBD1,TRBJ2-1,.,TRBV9,CASSVAGTGGYEQFF,TGTGCCAGCAGCGTAGCCGGGACAGGGGGTTATGAGCAGTTCTTC
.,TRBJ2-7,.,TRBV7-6,CASTPSEGVTYEQYF,TGTGCCAGCACCCCATCAGAGGGGGTTACCTACGAGCAGTACTTC
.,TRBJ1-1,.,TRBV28,CASSFSGPKNTEAFF,TGTGCCAGCAGTTTTTCGGGACCCAAGAACACTGAAGCTTTCTTT
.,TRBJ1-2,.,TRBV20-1,CSFPAGYGYTF,TGCAGCTTCCCGGCGGGCTATGGCTACACCTTC
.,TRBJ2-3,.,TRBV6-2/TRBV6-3,CASSYSGVTDTQYF,TGTGCCAGCAGTTACTCAGGGGTCACAGATACGCAGTATTTT
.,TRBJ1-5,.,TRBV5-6,CASSFGPQEEPQHF,TGTGCCAGCAGCTTCGGGCCTCAAGAAGAGCCCCAGCATTTT
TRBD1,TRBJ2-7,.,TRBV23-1,CASSQGQGAYEQYF,TGCGCCAGCAGTCAAGGGCAGGGGGCCTACGAGCAGTACTTC
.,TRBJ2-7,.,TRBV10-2,CASSEGGKGSYEQYF,TGCGCCAGCAGTGAAGGAGGGAAGGGCTCCTACGAGCAGTACTTC
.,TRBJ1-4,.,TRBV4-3,CASSQDSGEKLFF,TGCGCCAGCAGCCAAGATAGTGGTGAAAAACTGTTTTTT
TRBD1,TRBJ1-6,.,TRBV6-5,CASRPGQVRNSPLHF,TGTGCCAGCAGACCTGGACAGGTCCGGAATTCACCCCTCCACTTT
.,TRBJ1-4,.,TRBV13,CASSLAGHYEKLFF,TGTGCCAGCAGCCTAGCGGGGCACTATGAAAAACTGTTTTTT
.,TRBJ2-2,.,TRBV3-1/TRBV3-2,CASSQSLPLELFF,TGTGCCAGCAGCCAAAGCCTCCCTCTGGAGCTGTTTTTT
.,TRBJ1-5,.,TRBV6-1,CASSGHQRVSNQPQHF,TGTGCCAGCAGTGGACACCAAAGGGTGAGCAATCAGCCCCAGCATTTT
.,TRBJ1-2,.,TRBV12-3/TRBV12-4,CASSFKSGVGYTF,TGTGCCAGCAGTTTTAAGTCCGGGGTTGGCTACACCTTC
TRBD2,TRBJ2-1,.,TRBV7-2,CASSAMTSGGKYEQFF,TGTGCCAGCAGCGCAATGACTAGCGGGGGAAAATATGAGCAGTTCTTC
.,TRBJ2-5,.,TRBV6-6,CATRLLQETQYF,TGTGCCACCCGACTACTCCAAGAGACCCAGTACTTC
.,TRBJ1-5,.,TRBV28,CASSQRGADNQPQHF,TGTGCCAGCAGTCAACGGGGGGCAGACAATCAGCCCCAGCATTTT
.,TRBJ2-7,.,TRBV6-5,CASSYAARTYEQYF,TGTGCCAGCAGTTATGCGGCTAGGACCTACGAGCAGTACTTC
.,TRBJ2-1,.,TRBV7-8,CASSLVVWEFDEQFF,TGTGCCAGCAGCTTAGTGGTATGGGAGTTCGATGAGCAGTTCTTC
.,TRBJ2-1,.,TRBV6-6,CASSQQAISSYNEQFF,TGTGCCAGCAGTCAACAGGCTATAAGCTCCTACAATGAGCAGTTCTTC
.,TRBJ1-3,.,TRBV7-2,CASSLASPGNTIYF,TGTGCCAGCAGCTTAGCTTCCCCTGGAAACACCATATATTTT
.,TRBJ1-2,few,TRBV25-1,CASSEYVRGSLYGYTF,TGTGCCAGCAGTGAATATGTCAGGGGCTCTTTGTATGGCTACACCTTC
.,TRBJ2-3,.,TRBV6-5,CASKLGQLEDTQYF,TGTGCCAGTAAGCTTGGACAGTTAGAAGATACGCAGTATTTT
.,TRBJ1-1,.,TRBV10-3,CAISEWRTEAFF,TGTGCCATCAGTGAGTGGCGGACTGAAGCTTTCTTT
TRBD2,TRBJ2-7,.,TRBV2,CASTQWGGYEQYF,TGTGCCAGCACCCAATGGGGGGGCTACGAGCAGTACTTC
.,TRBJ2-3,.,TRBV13,CASSSGGYTDTQYF,TGTGCCAGCAGCTCTGGGGGGTACACAGATACGCAGTATTTT
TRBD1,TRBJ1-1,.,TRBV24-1,CATILGQGAVEAFF,TGTGCCACCATACTGGGACAGGGGGCCGTTGAAGCCTTCTTT
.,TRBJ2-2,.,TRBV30,CAWKGGRSTGELFF,TGTGCCTGGAAGGGGGGCAGGAGCACCGGGGAGCTGTTTTTT
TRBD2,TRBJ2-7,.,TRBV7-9,CASSLLGLAGSF,TGTGCCAGCAGCTTATTAGGACTAGCGGGATCATTC
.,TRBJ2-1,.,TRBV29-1,CSVDYNEQFF,TGCAGCGTTGATTACAATGAGCAGTTCTTC
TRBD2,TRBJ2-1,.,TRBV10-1,CASRGVREVYNEQFF,TGCGCCAGCAGGGGGGTGCGGGAGGTCTACAATGAGCAGTTCTTC
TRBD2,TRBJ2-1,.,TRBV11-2,CASSLAGGSYNEQFF,TGTGCCAGCAGCTTAGCGGGAGGCTCCTACAATGAGCAGTTCTTC
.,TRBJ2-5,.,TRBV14,CASSQEGWRPQETQYF,TGTGCCAGCAGCCAAGAGGGGTGGAGGCCCCAAGAGACCCAGTACTTC
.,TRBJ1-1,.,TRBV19,CASSRGALNTEAFF,TGTGCCAGTAGTAGAGGCGCTCTGAACACTGAAGCTTTCTTT
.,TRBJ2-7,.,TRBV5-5,CASSLTGTTYEQYF,TGTGCCAGCAGCTTGACAGGGACTACCTACGAGCAGTACTTC